A single sample gave rise to the 6 T cell receptor beta chains below, sequenced in a study of human T cells and chemical hapten exposure. TCRdb re-derived calls from the RACE reads in MiXCR, one entry per CDR3 protein. The sample shows approximately 350,000 distinct CDR3 sequences, around 6% of them seen only once. Time point given: patch test 2, 6 weeks after DPC sensitization. As for treatment: therapeutic diphenylcyclopropenone sensitization with weekly scalp DPC. The material was whole blood, obtained in connection with sensitization to the hapten diphenylcyclopropenone (DPC). These receptors were collected from a young woman with alopecia areata. Some clones in this sample may be carry-over from other donors' samples.

The gene calls are TRBV12-3 or TRBV12-4 and TRBJ2-4; D may match TRBD1 or TRBD2 (5 bases each). The V and J ends lost 3 bases and 9 bases respectively, with 15 bases between them. The CDR3 extends over 14 amino acids. In nucleotides, the CDR3 is TGTGCCAGCAGTTTCGATACGGGGCTCGGCATTCAGTACTTC. It translates to CASSFDTGLGIQYF.

The chain couples TRBV28 to TRBJ1-2, with 7 bases identical to TRBD1. Germline V gene lookup returns CDR1 MDHEN and CDR2 SYDVKM. The trim removed 3 bases at V and 3 bases at J, leaving 7 bases unmatched. The CDR3 is 15 residues long. In DNA, the CDR3 is TGTGCCAGCAGTTTTCCAGGGGGAACTTACTATGGCTACACCTTC. It is translated as CASSFPGGTYYGYTF.

This clonotype was recorded at least ten times. The chain uses TRBV6-2 or TRBV6-3 and TRBJ1-1, with D tentatively TRBD1 (6 bases). The V end was cut by 6 bases, the J end by 0 bases, with 17 bases between. The CDR3 extends over 16 amino acids. Germline assignment: CDR1 MNHEY and CDR2 SVGEGT. The CDR3: CASRTGGNDLNTEAFF. The CDR3 nucleotides read TGTGCCAGCAGGACAGGTGGTAACGATTTGAACACTGAAGCTTTCTTT.

The rearrangement joins TRBV5-1 to TRBJ2-5, with no clear D. Germline lookup yields CDR1 SGHRS and CDR2 YFSETQ. This CDR3 contains 14 residues. V gave up 3 bases and J gave up 1 base, with 10 bases separating them. The CDR3 is CASSSSRPQETQYF. CDR3 nucleotides: TGCGCCAGCAGCTCGTCCAGACCCCAAGAGACCCAGTACTTC.

In its sample, this clonotype was seen many times. The chain links TRBV6-1 to TRBJ2-7; D could derive from TRBD1 or TRBD2 (7 bases each). Between the trimmed V and J ends, which lost 7 bases and 6 bases, there was a span of 22 bases. There are 15 residues in the CDR3. Looked up from germline, CDR1 is MNHNS and CDR2 is SASEGT. The CDR3 bases are TGTGCCAGCAAACACTACAGGGGAGGGACTGGCGAGCAGTACTTC. Encoded protein: CASKHYRGGTGEQYF.

In this sample, this clonotype turned up many times. The V gene is TRBV6-6, the J gene TRBJ1-6, with a tentative D call TRBD1 (5 bases). CDR3 length: 15 residues. Trimming removed 4 bases from V and 6 bases from J, with 13 bases in between. Germline V CDR1 and CDR2: MNHNY, SVGAGI (reference sequence). CDR3 protein: CASSFGTAPNSPLHF. As DNA, the CDR3 is TGTGCCAGCAGTTTCGGGACGGCTCCTAATTCACCCCTCCACTTT.